This TCR beta chain comes out of a study of T cells of healthy individuals. MiXCR was run by TCRdb on the 5' RACE reads, yielding one entry per CDR3 protein. The sample lists tens of thousands of distinct CDR3 sequences, about 16% occurring once. CDR1 and CDR2 (germline): SGHDN, FVKESK. The CDR3 runs 15 residues. Trimming removed 1 base at V and 7 bases at J, with 14 bases between. This clonotype was detected many times. The sequence came from a human donor in good health. This chain connects TRBV14 to TRBJ2-4; TRBD1 or TRBD2 may be the D gene (5 bases each). The CDR3: CASSQGRGASNIQYF. The CDR3 region has the DNA TGTGCCAGCAGCCAAGGAAGAGGGGCGTCGAACATTCAGTACTTC. Full variable domain (outside the CDR3, taken from reference TRBV14 and TRBJ2-4): EAGVTQFPSHSVIEKGQTVTLRCDPISGHDNLYWYRRVMGKEIKFLLHFVKESKQDESGMPNNRFLAERTGGTYSTLKVQPAELEDSGVYFCASSQGRGASNIQYFGAGTRLSVL.